This T cell receptor (beta chain) is from a study of blood T cell repertoires in COVID-19. Overall study: Sources were T cells, B-cell-depleted T cells, or PBMCs; the material itself was cDNA or gDNA.

TCRdb's copy holds only in-frame clones and misses some; the assay was immunoSEQ multiplex PCR. The sample carries roughly 320,000 clones, 85% to 90% recorded once. Sequenced: peripheral blood. The receptor's source is a man aged 65 to 85 with acute or convalescent COVID-19.

CDR3 coding DNA: TGTGCCAGCAGTTACTCGACAGAAAATTCACCCCTCCACTTT. Its translation is CASSYSTENSPLHF. The genes are TRBV6-2 or TRBV6-3 and TRBJ1-6; D may be TRBD1 (5 bases). Trimming cost V 0 bases and J 7 bases, with 7 bases left between them. This CDR3 has 14 residues. CDR1 is MNHEY, CDR2 SVGEGT, per germline.